These 5 T cell receptor beta chains came from one sample sequenced in a study of cytomegalovirus exposure and HLA in healthy donors. Primers: 60 Vbeta forward and 13 Jbeta reverse. Using immunoSEQ multiplex PCR, the repertoire was profiled, and TCRdb retains in-frame clones only, with some absent. The table shows roughly 58,000 clones, with under 90% occurring only once. Sequencing was performed on PBMCs. All receptors derive from a woman aged 40 to 50 in good health and CMV-seronegative.

The chain couples TRBV5-1 to TRBJ2-5; 14 bases match TRBD2. The V segment lost 4 bases and the J segment 5 bases; nucleotides outside the gene matches: 10. The germline gives CDR1 SGHRS, CDR2 YFSETQ. The CDR3 consists of 17 residues. CDR3 DNA: TGCGCCAGCAGCGGAGAGACTAGCGGGAGGGCCGGGGAGACCCAGTACTTC. The encoded protein is CASSGETSGRAGETQYF.

This clone was observed once. This chain links TRBV28 with TRBJ2-7, with TRBD1 matching over 9 bases. The CDR3 covers 16 residues. Germline CDR1 reads MDHEN; CDR2 reads SYDVKM. Trimming took 3 bases from V and 4 from J; bases not matched to a gene: 10. The CDR3 nucleotides are TGTGCCAGCAGTTTCAGCCCGGGACAGGGTAATTACGAGCAGTACTTC. It specifies CASSFSPGQGNYEQYF. The full variable domain, completed using reference TRBV28 and TRBJ2-7, is DVKVTQSSRYLVKRTGEKVFLECVQDMDHENMFWYRQDPGLGLRLIYFSYDVKMKEKGDIPEGYSVSREKKERFSLILESASTNQTSMYLCASSFSPGQGNYEQYFGPGTRLTVT.

In this sample, this clone turned up a few times. The rearrangement links TRBV5-1 to TRBJ2-7, with 13 bases matching TRBD2. The CDR3 contains 17 residues. Germline CDR1 is SGHRS and CDR2 is YFSETQ. Germline trimming cut 7 bases from V and 2 bases from J; bases unmatched to any gene: 12. The CDR3 coding sequence is TGCGCCAGCCGAGACAGATACGGACTAGCGGGGGCCTACGAGCAGTACTTC. Translated, it gives CASRDRYGLAGAYEQYF.

The chain has TRBV5-6 and TRBJ1-1; D is perhaps TRBD1 (6 bases). Trimming pared 2 bases from V and 1 base from J, leaving 12 bases between. Per germline, CDR1 SGHDT and CDR2 YYEEEE. The CDR3 spans 15 residues. Here the CDR3 reads CASSFRGGANTEAFF. The DNA for the CDR3 is TGTGCCAGCAGCTTCCGGGGGGGGGCGAACACTGAAGCTTTCTTT.

CDR3 sequence (DNA): TGTGCCATCAGTTCCGGACTAGCACAGATTAACAATGAGCAGTTCTTC. Translation: CAISSGLAQINNEQFF. V is TRBV10-3 and J is TRBJ2-1; 8 bases agree with TRBD2. V trimming: 5 bases; J trimming: 5 bases; junction bases outside the gene matches: 11. This CDR3 is built from 16 residues. Germline values: CDR1 ENHRY, CDR2 SYGVKD.